Each of the 21 T cell receptor beta chains below was sequenced from the same sample in a study of human T cells and chemical hapten exposure. Time point indicated: healthy volunteer bleed at 2 weeks. The authors' total RNA extraction used unfractionated whole blood. From the RACE reads, TCRdb called clonotypes with MiXCR, one entry per CDR3 protein. The table includes roughly 130,000 distinct CDR3 sequences, approximately 9.1% detected once. The sequenced sample consisted of whole blood. The receptors were gathered from a male donor in good health. Some clones in this sample may be carry-over from other donors' samples.

This clonotype was seen a handful of times. CDR3 DNA: TGCGCCAGCAGCCCCGGGACTAGCGGGAACAATGAGCAGTTCTTC. Residues: CASSPGTSGNNEQFF. The chain has TRBV5-1 and TRBJ2-1; TRBD2 matches at 13 bases. Germline CDR1 SGHRS, CDR2 YFSETQ. The length of the CDR3 is 15 residues. V dropped 4 bases and J dropped 5; count of bases not matched to a gene: 3.

This chain connects TRBV15 to TRBJ2-3, with 7 bases that match TRBD2. CDR3 length: 18 residues. Trimming at V came to 0 bases and at J to 5 bases, leaving 14 bases not matched to a gene. From germline, CDR1 is LNHNV and CDR2 YYDKDF (reference sequence). In nucleotides, the CDR3 is TGTGCCACCAGCAGAGACCAGGTTGGGGCGGGAGCGAGAGATACGCAGTATTTT. It encodes CATSRDQVGAGARDTQYF.

Ten or more counts support this clonotype. V and J are TRBV20-1 and TRBJ1-4; 7 nucleotides align to TRBD1. The V gene end was trimmed by 3 bases and the J gene end by 2 bases; junction bases not matched to a gene: 6. Germline V gene data show CDR1 as DFQATT and CDR2 as SNEGSKA (reference sequence). The CDR3 loop spans 15 amino acids. In nucleotides, the CDR3 is TGCAGTGCTAGCAGACAGGGTCGGACTAATGAAAAACTGTTTTTT. Its protein is CSASRQGRTNEKLFF.

This clonotype occurred a few times. The V and J genes are TRBV5-5 and TRBJ2-7; the match to TRBD2 covers 8 bases. V shed 4 bases, J shed 3 bases, and the junction held 9 bases outside the gene matches. The CDR3 has 15 residues. Per the germline V gene, CDR1 is SGHKS and CDR2 is YYEKEE (reference sequence). The DNA of the CDR3 is TGTGCCAGCAGCAGGGCGGGGGGAAGAGGCTACGAGCAGTACTTC. As protein: CASSRAGGRGYEQYF.

The chain has TRBV27 and TRBJ1-2, with 10 nucleotides matching TRBD1. CDR3 length: 16 residues. V lost 2 bases to trimming and J lost 8 bases; unmatched junction nucleotides: 11. Germline V lookup: CDR1 MNHEY, CDR2 SMNVEV (reference sequence). The CDR3 DNA is TGTGCCAGCAGTTTAGACCGGGGACAGGGGTTTGGCGGCTACACCTTC. This translates into CASSLDRGQGFGGYTF.

This clonotype came up a few times. The chain uses TRBV28 and TRBJ2-6; the D is unclear. This CDR3 region has 16 residues. Trimming pared 4 bases from V and 0 bases from J, leaving 10 bases between. The germline V gene encodes CDR1 MDHEN and CDR2 SYDVKM. The CDR3 sequence is CASSSGPRSGANVLTF. CDR3 sequence (DNA): TGTGCCAGCAGTTCCGGGCCACGCTCTGGGGCCAACGTCCTGACTTTC. The full variable domain, rest sourced from reference TRBV28 and TRBJ2-6, is DVKVTQSSRYLVKRTGEKVFLECVQDMDHENMFWYRQDPGLGLRLIYFSYDVKMKEKGDIPEGYSVSREKKERFSLILESASTNQTSMYLCASSSGPRSGANVLTFGAGSRLTVL.

This clonotype was observed many times. The V and J genes are TRBV4-1 and TRBJ1-5; D perhaps matches TRBD1 (5 bases). Deletions cut 5 bases from V and 5 bases from J, with 13 bases between. Per the germline V gene, CDR1 is MGHRA and CDR2 is YSYEKL. The CDR3 sequence is 14 residues long. CDR3 DNA sequence: TGCGCCAGCAGCAAGATAGGGGTTTATCAGCCCCAGCATTTT. This gives the protein CASSKIGVYQPQHF.

This clonotype was seen many times. This sequence joins TRBV29-1 and TRBJ1-1, with TRBD1 matching 8 bases. Trimming took 6 bases from V and 5 from J; bases not matched to a gene: 2. Looked up from germline, CDR1 is SQVTM and CDR2 is ANQGSEA. The CDR3 loop spans 11 amino acids. The CDR3 sequence: CSVGQGTEAFF. CDR3 DNA: TGCAGCGTCGGACAGGGAACTGAAGCTTTCTTT. The variable domain in full, completed from reference TRBV29-1 and TRBJ1-1, reads SAVISQKPSRDICQRGTSLTIQCQVDSQVTMMFWYRQQPGQSLTLIATANQGSEATYESGFVIDKFPISRPNLTFSTLTVSNMSPEDSSIYLCSVGQGTEAFFGQGTRLTVV.

This clonotype has a handful of counts. The chain couples TRBV12-5 to TRBJ2-3; 11 bases match TRBD2. V lost 4 bases, J lost 5 bases, and 11 bases stayed unmatched. CDR1 and CDR2 (germline): LGHNT, FRNRAP. This CDR3 region has 17 residues. In nucleotides, the CDR3 is TGTGCTAGTGGTTACCCCCCACTAGCGGGAGCGGTAGATACGCAGTATTTT. It translates to CASGYPPLAGAVDTQYF.

The chain combines TRBV19 with TRBJ1-5, with a tentative D call TRBD1 (5 bases). The germline gives CDR1 LNHDA, CDR2 SQIVND (reference sequence). This CDR3 contains 15 residues. Trimming left V 6 bases short and J 2 bases short, with 14 bases between. CDR3 amino acids: CASRSGASGNQPQHF. The CDR3 coding sequence is TGTGCCAGTAGGTCCGGGGCGTCGGGCAATCAGCCCCAGCATTTT.

This clonotype was recorded a few times. The gene calls are TRBV12-3 or TRBV12-4 and TRBJ1-2; D is perhaps TRBD1 (6 bases). V was clipped by 5 bases and J by 4 bases, with 14 bases between them. This CDR3 contains 14 residues. The chain's CDR3 is CASSPETGPYGYTF. DNA for the CDR3: TGTGCCAGCAGTCCCGAGACAGGACCCTATGGCTACACCTTC.

This clonotype was counted at least ten times. V is TRBV2 and J is TRBJ2-7; 7 bases line up with TRBD1. The length of the CDR3 is 13 residues. Trimming cost V 6 bases and J 4 bases; bases outside gene matches: 6. Germline CDR1 and CDR2: SNHLY and FYNNEI. The CDR3 region is CASRGDRAYEQYF. Here the CDR3 DNA reads TGTGCCAGCAGGGGGGACAGAGCTTACGAGCAGTACTTC.

In this sample, this clonotype turned up a few times. J is TRBJ1-1 and V is TRBV15; 7 bases map to TRBD1. This CDR3 comprises 13 residues. Trimming at V came to 5 bases and at J to 4 bases, leaving 4 bases not matched to a gene. Germline CDR1 reads LNHNV; CDR2 reads YYDKDF (reference sequence). CDR3 coding DNA: TGTGCCACCAGCGCTCACAGGGGCACTGAAGCTTTCTTT. It is translated as CATSAHRGTEAFF.

This clonotype was picked up a small number of times. The V gene is TRBV6-2 or TRBV6-3, the J gene TRBJ2-3; 8 nucleotides match TRBD2. The CDR3 sequence is 16 residues long. V dropped 4 bases and J dropped 5; count of bases not matched to a gene: 11. Germline values: CDR1 MNHEY, CDR2 SVGEGT. For the CDR3, the DNA is TGTGCCAGCAGTTCCATGTCTAGCGGGCTAGGAGATACGCAGTATTTT. This gives the protein CASSSMSSGLGDTQYF.

V and J are TRBV4-2 and TRBJ2-3, with no clear D. CDR1 is LGHNA, CDR2 YNFKEQ, per germline. Trimming cost V 0 bases and J 2 bases, with 6 bases left between them. The CDR3 spans 14 residues. The CDR3 nucleotides are TGTGCCAGCAGCCAAGATACGACCACAGATACGCAGTATTTT. This codes for CASSQDTTTDTQYF.

This clonotype was observed a handful of times. The genes are TRBV10-3 and TRBJ2-2, with 13 bases matching TRBD2. The V and J ends lost 6 bases and 3 bases, in that order; junction bases with no gene match: 10. Germline loops: CDR1 ENHRY, CDR2 SYGVKD. The CDR3 length is 18 residues. For the CDR3, the DNA is TGTGCCATCAGATGGCCCGGGACTAGCGGGGCGGACACCGGGGAGCTGTTTTTT. Protein sequence: CAIRWPGTSGADTGELFF.

At least ten counts were recorded for this clonotype. CDR3 protein: CASSWGHSLGTDTQYF. DNA for the CDR3: TGTGCCAGCAGCTGGGGACACTCGCTTGGCACAGATACGCAGTATTTT. The genes are TRBV7-6 and TRBJ2-3; D is possibly TRBD1 (6 bases). CDR3 length: 16 residues. The germline V and J ends were trimmed by 4 bases and 1 base, with 15 bases remaining between them. Per the germline V gene, CDR1 is SGHVS and CDR2 is FNYEAQ.

This clonotype appeared a few times. This sequence joins TRBV14 and TRBJ1-6, with D perhaps TRBD1 (5 bases). V lost 1 base to trimming and J lost 7 bases, with 11 bases between them. There are 15 residues in the CDR3. The germline CDR1 and CDR2 sequences are SGHDN and FVKESK. CDR3 DNA sequence: TGTGCCAGCAGCCAAGGGAGGGGACCGAATTCACCCCTCCACTTT. Translated: CASSQGRGPNSPLHF.

This clonotype was seen a few times. V usage is TRBV6-6 and J usage is TRBJ1-2, with 7 bases aligning to TRBD1. V lost 6 bases, J lost 7 bases, and 2 bases stayed unmatched. This CDR3 comprises 11 residues. The germline gives CDR1 MNHNY, CDR2 SVGAGI (reference sequence). CDR3 loop: CASRAGGGYTF. CDR3 nucleotides: TGTGCCAGCAGAGCAGGGGGTGGCTACACCTTC.

The chain uses TRBV7-9 and TRBJ1-2, with D perhaps matching TRBD1 (5 bases). Germline CDR1 SEHNR, CDR2 FQNEAQ (reference sequence). CDR3 size: 15 residues. V lost 8 bases and J 2 bases, leaving 18 bases between the germline ends. DNA of the CDR3: TGTGCCAGCCTCCCGCAGGCGGGACCGAACTATGGCTACACCTTC. This codes for CASLPQAGPNYGYTF.

CDR3 protein: CSVEQSTGANVLTF. Here the CDR3 DNA reads TGCAGCGTTGAACAGTCGACTGGGGCCAACGTCCTGACTTTC. This sequence joins TRBV29-1 and TRBJ2-6; no firm D call. The CDR3 has 14 amino acids. Trimming took off 2 bases at V and 2 bases at J, with 7 bases between the two ends. Germline V gene lookup returns CDR1 SQVTM and CDR2 ANQGSEA. The full variable domain, with the rest looked up from reference TRBV29-1 and TRBJ2-6, is SAVISQKPSRDICQRGTSLTIQCQVDSQVTMMFWYRQQPGQSLTLIATANQGSEATYESGFVIDKFPISRPNLTFSTLTVSNMSPEDSSIYLCSVEQSTGANVLTFGAGSRLTVL.